Listed below are T cell receptor beta chains from one sample, sequenced in a study of blood T cell repertoires in COVID-19. Only in-frame clones appear in the TCRdb table, and some are missing; sequencing was by immunoSEQ multiplex PCR. This sample yields more than 100,000 clones, of which 81% are seen a single time; roughly 9% belongs to the top ten. What was sequenced was peripheral blood. These receptors all come from a woman in her fifties or sixties with active or convalescent COVID-19. The CDR3 runs from the conserved cysteine through the conserved F or W. The D gene is left open where the match is weak. For some rows the clone size is stated as once, few or many, or as a class when expanded; others skip it.

v_gene,abundance,j_gene,d_gene,CDR3aa,CDR3nt
TRBV3-1/TRBV3-2,few,TRBJ2-2,NA,CASSQLGGTNTGELFF,TGTGCCAGCAGCCAGCTAGGGGGAACGAACACCGGGGAGCTGTTTTTT
TRBV28,NA,TRBJ1-4,NA,CASTRQGSSEKLFF,TGTGCCAGCACTAGGCAGGGCTCTTCTGAAAAACTGTTTTTT
TRBV5-4,NA,TRBJ1-6,TRBD1,CASSLGGTANSPLHF,TGTGCCAGCAGCTTGGGCGGGACAGCCAATTCACCCCTCCACTTT
TRBV29-1,NA,TRBJ2-2,TRBD2,CSAQRETGELFF,TGCAGCGCTCAGCGGGAGACCGGGGAGCTGTTTTTT
TRBV24-1,once,TRBJ1-1,TRBD1,CATSDRTGASTEAFF,TGTGCCACCAGTGACCGGACAGGGGCGAGCACTGAAGCTTTCTTT
TRBV28,once,TRBJ1-2,NA,CASTSLGYGYTF,TGTGCCAGCACCTCCCTCGGCTATGGCTACACCTTC
TRBV4-1,few,TRBJ1-5,NA,CASSQDSGRGNQPQHF,TGCGCCAGCAGCCAAGATTCCGGCAGGGGAAATCAGCCCCAGCATTTT
TRBV6-1,NA,TRBJ1-1,NA,CASSAPMTDFNTEAFF,TGTGCCAGCAGTGCCCCGATGACAGACTTCAACACTGAAGCTTTCTTT
TRBV7-9,NA,TRBJ2-3,NA,CASRQGDTQYF,TGTGCCAGCAGGCAGGGCGATACGCAGTATTTT
TRBV29-1,NA,TRBJ2-7,NA,CSIRQFGYEQYF,TGCAGCATCAGACAGTTCGGCTACGAGCAGTACTTC
TRBV28,few,TRBJ1-1,TRBD1,CASSRGQEAFF,TGTGCCAGCAGCCGGGGACAGGAAGCTTTCTTT
TRBV10-2,NA,TRBJ2-5,TRBD2,CASRSTSGGADGTQYF,TGCGCCAGCAGATCGACTAGCGGGGGGGCCGACGGGACCCAGTACTTC
TRBV9,NA,TRBJ1-2,TRBD1,CASSTRTGVGGYTF,TGTGCCAGCAGCACCCGGACAGGTGTTGGTGGCTACACCTTC
TRBV29-1,NA,TRBJ2-7,TRBD2,CSAGHLAGGSYEQYF,TGCAGCGCCGGGCATCTAGCGGGAGGATCTTACGAGCAGTACTTC
TRBV5-6,NA,TRBJ1-5,NA,CASSRGANQPQHF,TGTGCCAGCAGCCGGGGGGCAAATCAGCCCCAGCATTTT
TRBV4-2,NA,TRBJ2-2,NA,CASSDGGDTGELFF,TGTGCCAGCAGCGACGGAGGGGACACCGGGGAGCTGTTTTTT
TRBV5-6,few,TRBJ2-5,TRBD1,CASSLKARGETQYF,TGTGCCAGCAGCTTGAAAGCCAGGGGGGAGACCCAGTACTTC
TRBV19,NA,TRBJ2-3,NA,CASFERGGRTDTQYF,TGTGCCAGTTTTGAAAGGGGTGGGCGCACAGATACGCAGTATTTT
TRBV5-6,once,TRBJ2-5,NA,CASSWRDGKETQYF,TGTGCCAGCAGCTGGCGGGACGGCAAAGAGACCCAGTACTTC
TRBV21-1,NA,TRBJ2-1,NA,CASSKGGLADYNEQFF,TGTGCCAGCAGCAAAGGGGGACTAGCAGATTACAATGAGCAGTTCTTC
TRBV10-3,NA,TRBJ1-6,NA,CAISERQPQYNSPLHF,TGTGCCATCAGTGAGAGACAGCCACAATATAATTCACCCCTCCACTTT
TRBV6-6,NA,TRBJ1-6,TRBD1,CAIRRGPESPLHF,TGTGCCATCAGGAGGGGGCCCGAATCACCCCTCCACTTT
TRBV27,NA,TRBJ1-1,NA,CASRSTAGGAFF,TGTGCCAGCAGATCAACAGCAGGTGGGGCTTTCTTT
TRBV18,NA,TRBJ2-1,TRBD2,CASSPSGLAGVSYNEQFF,TGTGCCAGCTCACCATCTGGGCTAGCGGGAGTATCCTACAATGAGCAGTTCTTC
TRBV6-1,NA,TRBJ2-3,TRBD2,CASSELRGGRNTDTQYF,TGTGCCAGCAGTGAATTACGCGGGGGGCGAAACACAGATACGCAGTATTTT
TRBV6-5,NA,TRBJ1-2,NA,CASRPEAYGYTF,TGTGCCAGCAGACCCGAAGCCTATGGCTACACCTTC
TRBV28,NA,TRBJ1-5,TRBD1,CASIADRDNQPQHF,TGTGCCAGCATTGCAGACAGGGACAATCAGCCCCAGCATTTT
TRBV20-1,NA,TRBJ2-1,TRBD2,CSASRLAGGYNEQFF,TGCAGTGCCAGTCGTCTAGCGGGGGGATACAATGAGCAGTTCTTC
TRBV14,NA,TRBJ2-5,NA,CASSQERQQREETQYF,TGTGCCAGCAGCCAAGAGAGACAGCAACGGGAGGAGACCCAGTACTTC
TRBV15,few,TRBJ1-2,NA,CATSILGLYGYTF,TGTGCCACCAGCATCCTCGGTCTTTATGGCTACACCTTC
TRBV14,NA,TRBJ1-6,NA,CASSQDSPGPGSPLHF,TGTGCCAGCAGCCAAGATAGTCCAGGGCCGGGTTCACCCCTCCACTTT
TRBV28,NA,TRBJ1-1,TRBD1,CASSRQGKNTEAFF,TGTGCCAGCAGTCGACAGGGAAAGAACACTGAAGCTTTCTTT